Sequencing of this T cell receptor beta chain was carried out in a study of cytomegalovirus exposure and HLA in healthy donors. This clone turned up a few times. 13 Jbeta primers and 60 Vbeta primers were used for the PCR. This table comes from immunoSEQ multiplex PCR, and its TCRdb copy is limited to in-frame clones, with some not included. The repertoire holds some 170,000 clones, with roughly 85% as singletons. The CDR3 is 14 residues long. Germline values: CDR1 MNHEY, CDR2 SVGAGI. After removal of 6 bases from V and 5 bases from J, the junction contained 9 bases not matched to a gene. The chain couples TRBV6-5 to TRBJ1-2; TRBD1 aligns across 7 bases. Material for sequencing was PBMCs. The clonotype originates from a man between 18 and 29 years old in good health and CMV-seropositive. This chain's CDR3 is CASSQGTALYGYTF. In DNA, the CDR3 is TGTGCCAGCAGCCAAGGGACAGCACTATATGGCTACACCTTC.